Listed here is a single TCR beta chain. This clonotype was counted only a few times. Its antigen remains unidentified. No per-base quality is available; no much larger clone lies one base away. Instrument on record: Illumina HiSeq 1500. The public reads were reprocessed in TCRdb via fastp at Q25 and MiXCR, keeping in-frame beta chains. Under each unique CDR3 protein, matching rows form one entry showing the most common genes and DNA. In this sample the table shows about 78,000 distinct CDR3 sequences, 35% to 45% of which occur a single time. Approximately 95% of the sample goes to the ten largest clones. What this sample's treatment or condition label stands for: in vitro stimulation with specific CMV peptide epitopes to enrich CMV-specific T cells. The data stem from a study of T cell repertoires in cytomegalovirus infection (dated by TCRdb to about 2019). Some background on the complete study: Recently identified HLA-C-restricted CMV epitopes, whose presentation resists viral immunomodulation, were targeted by peptide stimulations together with well-studied HLA-B-restricted epitopes. The HLA type of each donor mattered for the analysis, because public TCR beta signatures pointed to carriage of CMV infection along with the matching HLA type. Paper-wide results and their limitations: The ex vivo response was dominated by HLA-C-restricted CMV-specific TCR beta clonotypes, and the single most frequent clonotype in two of eight donors was supplied by these HLA-C-restricted clonotypes. In both this cohort and an independent roughly 330-donor cohort, the cumulative frequency of public TCR beta family members distinguished carriers of CMV infection plus the relevant HLA type.

The junction shows trimming of 8 bases on V and 6 bases on J, plus 26 bases between the germline ends. Based on the germline V gene, the CDR1 and CDR2 sequences are SGHVS and FNYEAQ. Including cysteine and phenylalanine, the CDR3 has 17 amino acids. Only the CDR3 DNA stays, 51 bases, in frame from base 1. The rearrangement combines TRBV7-6 with TRBJ2-4; a tentative D call is TRBD2 (5 bases match). The sequences come from CD8+ T cells from cultured PBMCs, collected from culture after CMV antigen stimulation. The TCR sequence derives from a human donor in good health (CMV status not recorded). Some clones in this sample may be carry-over from other donors' samples. The DNA sequence is TGTGCCAGCGCGGGTAACCTGATAACCCCCATTTTAAACATTCAGTACTTC. It encodes CASAGNLITPILNIQYF.